Listed below are T cell receptor beta chains from one sample, sequenced in a study of blood T cell repertoires in COVID-19. The repertoire was sequenced with immunoSEQ multiplex PCR; TCRdb's copy has only in-frame clones and lacks some. The sample has about 120,000 clones, approximately 90% seen once. Material: peripheral blood. The receptors originated from a human donor in a cohort sampled during active COVID-19. Both conserved end residues are trimmed from each CDR3.

>TRBV28|12|TRBJ2-5
ASSPPSGRETQY
>TRBV4-2|14|TRBJ2-7
ASSQEADRSTYEQY
>TRBV6-5|13|TRBJ1-2
ASSYSSASGGGYT
>TRBV18|14|TRBJ2-1
ASSPPSGGRLGEQF
>TRBV3-1/TRBV3-2|12|TRBJ1-5
ASSRRDTNQPQH
>TRBV27|14|TRBJ1-2
ASSRDRAVGSYGYT
>TRBV5-1|15|TRBJ2-7
ASSLTVSSELSYEQY
>TRBV7-2|12|TRBJ2-2
ASSFGLNTGELF
>TRBV11-2|13|TRBJ2-2
ASTPRDANTGELF
>TRBV28|12|TRBJ1-2
ASSLVSTNYGYT
>TRBV7-2|15|TRBJ2-3
ASSLSVGGGFTDTQY
>TRBV7-2|16|TRBJ2-7
ASSYRTGIGLYSYEQY
>TRBV6-5|12|TRBJ2-3
ASTPGLSTDTQY
>TRBV10-2|12|TRBJ2-2
ANWDSGGTGELF
>TRBV6-5|11|TRBJ2-5
ASTTPPLLAQY
>TRBV11-2|14|TRBJ2-3
ASSPQLAGGADTQY
>TRBV27|12|TRBJ1-6
ASSLSQGYSPLH
>TRBV5-4|12|TRBJ2-1
ASSLGRTYNEQF
>TRBV7-6|15|TRBJ2-2
ASSLGKGSGRTGELF
>TRBV7-6|15|TRBJ2-7
AAVEAAPMGQDREQY
>TRBV6-5|13|TRBJ1-5
ASRWTVDSNQPQH
>TRBV10-3|14|TRBJ2-7
AISVDRGPSSYEQY
>TRBV28|14|TRBJ2-2
ASNSQGAPNTGELF
>TRBV11-3|11|TRBJ2-1
ASTSRPSGEQF
>TRBV5-1|12|TRBJ1-1
ASSLASGNTEAF
>TRBV28|11|TRBJ1-2
ASSLSGVQGYT
>TRBV28|13|TRBJ2-1
ASSVGGSSYNEQF
>TRBV15|14|TRBJ1-6
ATSRGGGSYNSPLH
>TRBV11-2|13|TRBJ1-1
ASSLEGQPNTEAF
>TRBV5-4|12|TRBJ1-2
ASSPSGQGYGYT
>TRBV5-5|14|TRBJ2-1
ASSLGGQSSYNEQF
>TRBV5-4|14|TRBJ2-3
ASSSGTGLGTDTQY
>TRBV30|13|TRBJ2-2
AWSSGQLNTGELF
>TRBV29-1|9|TRBJ1-1
SVRTETEAF
>TRBV25-1|11|TRBJ2-7
ASSATAPYEQY
>TRBV12-3/TRBV12-4|11|TRBJ1-2
ASSLGWWQGYT
>TRBV19|12|TRBJ2-7
ASSIGRSSYEQY
>TRBV2|12|TRBJ2-6
ASSWGGGANVLT
>TRBV6-6|12|TRBJ1-1
ASSYQGANTEAF
>TRBV24-1|12|TRBJ1-2
ATSDPGQGYGYT
>TRBV28|17|TRBJ2-6
ASTQVGFSGDSGANVLT
>TRBV7-8|12|TRBJ1-5
ASSLAQDNQPQH
>TRBV28|12|TRBJ1-3
ASSLNRGGNTIY
>TRBV14|11|TRBJ2-5
ASSQDLRGTQY
>TRBV2|14|TRBJ1-3
ASTPLGGASGNTIY
>TRBV9|14|TRBJ2-1
ASSERQGRTYNEQF
>TRBV7-2|13|TRBJ1-2
ASSFGQGALYGYT
>TRBV6-6|13|TRBJ1-2
ASSYGEGATYGYT
>TRBV5-1|13|TRBJ2-1
ASSASGGPGNEQF
>TRBV4-2|16|TRBJ2-1
ASSQDGGLAGPYNEQF
>TRBV27|12|TRBJ1-1
ASRGRVRNTEAF
>TRBV6-6|13|TRBJ2-3
ASSYAASYTDTQY
>TRBV7-3|13|TRBJ1-6
ASSLEGTGGSPLH
>TRBV18|13|TRBJ2-1
ASSPGGGPYNEQF
>TRBV5-1|14|TRBJ1-5
ASSPGGTDSNQPQH
>TRBV19|14|TRBJ1-3
ASSSQARVSGNTIY
>TRBV27|14|TRBJ1-6
ASSVSRNRGNSPLH
>TRBV6-5|11|TRBJ2-7
ASGDRGHYEQY
>TRBV12-3/TRBV12-4|11|TRBJ1-5
ASSTGGNQPQH